Described below is a single T cell receptor beta chain sequence and its context. Its antigen is still unknown. The data were taken from a study of T cell clonotyping in hematopoietic cell transplantation. Trimming shortened V by 5 bases and J by 6 bases, and 13 bases separated the two germline ends. Germline CDR1 reads GTSNPN; CDR2 reads SVGIG (reference sequence). CDR3 size: 12 residues. Regarding the study as a whole: Pathologically expanded recipient clonotypes increased progressively from day 30 to day 180 as diversity fell.

TCRdb keeps only in-frame clones here, not all; method: immunoSEQ multiplex PCR. The sample has about 12,000 clones; under 50% are singletons. V and J are TRBV30 and TRBJ1-2; D is perhaps TRBD1 (5 bases). The sequence was obtained from a man between 50 and 59 years old in good health. Some clones in this sample may be carry-over from other donors' samples. The specimen was peripheral blood mononuclear cells. The CDR3 DNA follows: TGTGCCTGGGGGGACGGCAAAAATGGCTACACCTTC. Protein: CAWGDGKNGYTF.